This TCR beta chain was sequenced during a study of human T cells and chemical hapten exposure. TCRdb passed the RACE reads through MiXCR, listing each CDR3 protein once. The profile shows approximately 49,000 distinct CDR3 sequences, about 9% of them singletons. Only a few counts were recorded for this clonotype. The time point was: patch test 1, 2 weeks after DPC sensitization. The treatment denotes: therapeutic diphenylcyclopropenone sensitization with weekly scalp DPC. The V segment lost 10 bases and the J segment 8 bases; nucleotides outside the gene matches: 8. Germline values: CDR1 MNHNS, CDR2 SASEGT. This CDR3 region has 14 residues.

The clonotype was recovered from a woman aged 50 to 60 with alopecia areata. Some clones in this sample may be carry-over from other donors' samples. This sample comprised whole blood, obtained in connection with sensitization to the hapten diphenylcyclopropenone (DPC). The chain is built from TRBV6-1 and TRBJ2-1; TRBD2 aligns across 13 bases. Here the CDR3 reads CATGTSGTSYEQFF. The CDR3 DNA reads TGTGCCACCGGGACTAGCGGGACTAGCTATGAGCAGTTCTTC.